Shown below are 2 T cell receptor beta chains from a single sample sequenced in a study of blood T cell repertoires in COVID-19. Sequencing used immunoSEQ multiplex PCR; TCRdb keeps in-frame clones, though not all of them. This table has roughly 260,000 clones, around 90% appearing once. Sequenced material: PBMCs or T cells enriched from blood (not recorded which). These receptors were collected from a woman under 30 who had recovered from COVID-19.

This chain uses TRBV24-1 with TRBJ2-7; tentatively, D is TRBD2 (6 bases). The CDR3 runs 13 residues. The V gene lost 9 bases and the J gene lost 6 bases, with 17 bases spanning the gap. Germline CDR1 reads KGHDR; CDR2 reads SFDVKD. The CDR3 DNA is TGTGCCACCGAGGGACTCCCTGGGCCCGAGCAGTACTTC. As protein: CATEGLPGPEQYF.

This clone was observed many times. The gene calls are TRBV4-1 and TRBJ2-4; no firm D call. Trimming pared 0 bases from V and 0 bases from J, leaving 6 bases between. The CDR3 has 15 residues. The germline V gene has CDR1 MGHRA and CDR2 YSYEKL. CDR3 nucleotide sequence: TGCGCCAGCAGCCAAGATCCCGTAGCCAAAAACATTCAGTACTTC. Amino acids: CASSQDPVAKNIQYF.